This entry concerns a single T cell receptor (beta chain). This clone has a handful of counts. Its target antigen remains unknown. Base qualities are not recorded, but no much larger clone differs from it by a single base. The germline V gene gives CDR1 as SGHTA and CDR2 as FQGNSA. V is reduced by 3 bases and J by 8 bases, leaving a spacing of 16 bases between them. The CDR3 sequence holds 14 residues, the cysteine and phenylalanine included. Only CDR3 DNA remains: 42 bases, in frame from the first base. This sample is drawn from a study of blood T cell repertoires in COVID-19 (dated by TCRdb to about 2020). Looking at the study overall: Samples from collaborators originated in the United States, Italy and Spain and spanned both the acute and convalescent phases of COVID-19. The material from the prospective study consisted of cDNA or gDNA derived from T cells, B-cell-depleted T cells, or PBMCs. The dataset comprised deeply sampled blood TCRbeta repertoires from subjects exposed to, actively infected with, or recovered from COVID-19. A freely available public database, intended as a resource for researchers studying the immune response to SARS-CoV-2, is where the repertoires were released. The samples were drawn from two sources: the first 160 participants of the ongoing ImmuneRACE study, and 950 to 1,500 subjects contributed by 6 global collaborators. A de-identified subject ID, COVID-19 status, age in years and sex were almost always included in the sample metadata. Where HLA class I and class II types were available, the types were taken from metadata supplied by the sample provider, not from assay-based typing.

The immunoSEQ Assay, a bias-controlled multiplex PCR, was used to amplify TCRbeta CDR3 regions from genomic DNA. The source study handled its data this way. Nucleated cell counts per sample were estimated from amplification of reference gene primers within the assay. To quantify the absolute abundance of each unique TCRbeta CDR3 rearrangement, sequence reads were collapsed and filtered. For each sample, productive Simpson clonality was calculated as the square root of Simpson's diversity index across productive rearrangements. TCRdb mirrors the immuneACCESS table, restricted to in-frame sequences. Some clones are absent from its copies; in checked studies, under half trace to an unresolved V gene, and the reason for the others is unknown. V and J calls and clone size are given by that table; D and trimming were obtained from the DNA. The sample table holds roughly 200,000 clones, of which about 80% were seen once. The ten largest clones add up to 1.5% to 1.9% of the sample.

Each collaborating institution followed its own protocols to collect whole blood in K2EDTA tubes. For TCRbeta analysis, collaborator samples were shipped as frozen whole blood, as isolated PBMCs, or as DNA extracted from either sample type. The paper as a whole reports these results and caveats: Clinical and demographic metadata were provided uncurated, with the amount varying by source and participant.

The sample comprised peripheral blood. The rearrangement combines TRBV7-2 with TRBJ1-1, and TRBD1 may be the D gene, going by 5 matching bases. The receptor was derived from a human donor in a cohort sampled during active COVID-19. The CDR3 here reads CASSLSRVLSEAFF. The DNA reads TGTGCCAGCAGCTTGAGCAGGGTGTTGTCGGAAGCTTTCTTT.